This T cell receptor (beta chain) was recovered during a study of blood T cell repertoires in COVID-19. V was pared by 0 bases and J by 5 bases, with 9 bases of the junction left unmatched. Germline V gene sequence: CDR1 LGHNA, CDR2 YSLEER. The CDR3 is 18 amino acids. Assay used: immunoSEQ multiplex PCR; TCRdb lists only in-frame clones, some missing. The sample contains about 120,000 clones, roughly 79% of which appear only once. The specimen sequenced was peripheral blood. This chain connects TRBV4-3 to TRBJ2-2, with TRBD2 identical over 10 bases. The sequence derives from a man in his 70s with active or convalescent COVID-19. This CDR3 is CASSQEVFASGRTGELFF. CDR3 bases: TGCGCCAGCAGCCAAGAGGTTTTTGCTAGCGGGAGAACCGGGGAGCTGTTTTTT.